Below, one TCR beta chain is given with its context. TCRdb's copy holds only in-frame clones and misses some; the assay was immunoSEQ multiplex PCR. The table includes 79,000 or so clones, 92% detected once. The data are from a study of technical replicates of blood from a few donors. The sequencing sample was made of T cells isolated from PBMCs. This TCR came from a human donor in good health.

Written as DNA, the CDR3 is TGTGCCAGTCTCTGGAACACTGAAGCTTTCTTT. As protein: CASLWNTEAFF. The chain links TRBV19 to TRBJ1-1; no firm D call. Trimming pared 8 bases from V and 1 base from J, leaving 5 bases between. The CDR3 totals 11 residues. The germline gives CDR1 LNHDA, CDR2 SQIVND (reference sequence).